This TCR beta chain was sequenced for a study of OX40 agonist ivuxolimab in advanced cancers. Per germline, CDR1 MDHEN and CDR2 SYDVKM. The V segment lost 7 bases and the J segment 1 base; nucleotides outside the gene matches: 4. CDR3 length: 13 amino acids. General study points: Not determined was the antigen specificity of the expanded peripheral T cells. Certain nonresponders likewise exhibited a low normalized T-cell clonal expansion. Expansion of clones was among the lowest in partial responders at 0.1-3.0 mg/kg.

Note on this clone: The antigen remains undetermined.

Only in-frame clones appear in the TCRdb table, and some are missing; sequencing was by immunoSEQ multiplex PCR. The sample includes more than 60,000 clones, 80% to 90% of them seen just once. V is TRBV28 and J is TRBJ2-7, with TRBD1 matching over 7 bases. The source material was CD4+ or CD8+ T cells sorted from blood, sampled in a trial of the OX40 agonist ivuxolimab. This TCR was sampled from an adult with an advanced solid tumor such as melanoma, head and neck, liver or kidney cancer. For the CDR3, the DNA is TGTGCCAGCACAGGGGGTGGGTCCTACGAGCAGTACTTC. Translation gives CASTGGGSYEQYF.